Listed below are T cell receptor beta chains from one sample, sequenced in a study of T cells after yellow fever vaccination. Via MiXCR, TCRdb re-called the 5' RACE reads, giving one row per CDR3 protein. Of more than 300,000 distinct CDR3 sequences in the sample, 6.8% were seen once. The sample consisted of PBMCs, taken 35 to 50 days after the first yellow fever vaccination. These receptors were taken from a man aged 18 to 29 who received the YFV17D yellow fever vaccine. CDR3s include the opening cysteine and the closing phenylalanine or tryptophan. The order of the fields is clone size, D gene, J gene, V gene, CDR3 DNA, CDR3 protein. A D gene is named only where the DNA matches it firmly. The listing skips clone size in some rows; elsewhere it reads once, few, many or a size class.

>few|TRBD1|TRBJ1-1|TRBV6-1
TGTGCCACCGACAGGGACGATTCAAACACTGAAGCTTTCTTT
CATDRDDSNTEAFF
>NA|NA|TRBJ1-2|TRBV28
TGTGCCAGCAGTGGCATATGGGGGGCAAATGGCTACACCTTC
CASSGIWGANGYTF
>NA|NA|TRBJ1-4|TRBV20-1
TGCAGTGCTAGGACAGCAGAAGGGGGTTTCGAAAAACTGTTTTTT
CSARTAEGGFEKLFF
>many|NA|TRBJ2-1|TRBV6-2/TRBV6-3
TGTGCCAGCAGTCGCGCCTATACCTCCTACAATGAGCAGTTCTTC
CASSRAYTSYNEQFF
>NA|TRBD1|TRBJ1-1|TRBV4-3
TGCGCCAGCAGCCGACAGGGCGCGGTCCCCCACACTGAAGCTTTCTTT
CASSRQGAVPHTEAFF
>few|NA|TRBJ2-1|TRBV7-9
TGTGCCAGCAGCTCACAGGGAGGTGAGCAGTTCTTC
CASSSQGGEQFF
>NA|NA|TRBJ2-5|TRBV20-1
TGCAGTGCTAGAGATCCGGGTGTAGGTAGCGAGACCCAGTACTTC
CSARDPGVGSETQYF
>few|NA|TRBJ1-4|TRBV5-4
TGTGCCAGCAGCCAAGACAGGTTCGGTGAAAAACTGTTTTTT
CASSQDRFGEKLFF
>few|TRBD1|TRBJ1-1|TRBV24-1
TGTGCCACCAGTGACCCTGACAGGGGTGAAGCTTTCTTT
CATSDPDRGEAFF
>NA|NA|TRBJ2-7|TRBV20-1
TGCAGTGCTAGGGGTGGGGGATCCACCTACGAGCAGTACTTC
CSARGGGSTYEQYF
>NA|NA|TRBJ1-4|TRBV10-3
TGTGCCATCAGTGAGGTTCAGGGATCTGAAAAACTGTTTTTT
CAISEVQGSEKLFF
>NA|NA|TRBJ2-3|TRBV7-2
TGTGCCAGCAGCTTAGATCCTAGCTACACAGATACGCAGTATTTT
CASSLDPSYTDTQYF
>few|TRBD2|TRBJ2-7|TRBV20-1
TGCAGTGCTAGAGAAGGGACTAGCGGGGGCTACGAGCAGTACTTC
CSAREGTSGGYEQYF
>many|TRBD1|TRBJ1-1|TRBV27
TGTGCCAGCAGTTTAAACACAGGGGGCAGGGTAGCTTTCTTT
CASSLNTGGRVAFF
>NA|TRBD1|TRBJ1-1|TRBV5-4
TGTGCCAGCAGCACCGGGACAGGGGGCGTAAAGACTGAAGCTTTCTTT
CASSTGTGGVKTEAFF
>many|NA|TRBJ2-7|TRBV29-1
TGCAGCGTGAGGGGTACAATAACCTACGAGCAGTACTTC
CSVRGTITYEQYF
>NA|NA|TRBJ2-2|TRBV7-3
TGTGCCAGCAGCAATCAGGGGACCGGGGAGCTGTTTTTT
CASSNQGTGELFF